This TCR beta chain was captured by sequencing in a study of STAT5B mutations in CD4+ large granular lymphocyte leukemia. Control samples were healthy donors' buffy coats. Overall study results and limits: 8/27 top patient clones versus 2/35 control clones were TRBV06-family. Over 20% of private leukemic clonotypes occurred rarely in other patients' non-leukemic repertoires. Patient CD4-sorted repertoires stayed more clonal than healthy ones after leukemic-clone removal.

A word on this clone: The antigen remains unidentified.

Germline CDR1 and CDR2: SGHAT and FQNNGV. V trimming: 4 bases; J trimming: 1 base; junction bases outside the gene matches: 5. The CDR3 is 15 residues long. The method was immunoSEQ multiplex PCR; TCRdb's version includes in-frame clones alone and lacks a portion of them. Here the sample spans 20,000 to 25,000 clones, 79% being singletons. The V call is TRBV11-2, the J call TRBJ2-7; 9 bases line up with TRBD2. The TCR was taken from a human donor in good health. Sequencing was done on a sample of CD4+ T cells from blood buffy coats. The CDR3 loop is CASSYSGSRSYEQYF. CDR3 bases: TGTGCCAGCAGCTATAGCGGGAGTAGATCCTACGAGCAGTACTTC.